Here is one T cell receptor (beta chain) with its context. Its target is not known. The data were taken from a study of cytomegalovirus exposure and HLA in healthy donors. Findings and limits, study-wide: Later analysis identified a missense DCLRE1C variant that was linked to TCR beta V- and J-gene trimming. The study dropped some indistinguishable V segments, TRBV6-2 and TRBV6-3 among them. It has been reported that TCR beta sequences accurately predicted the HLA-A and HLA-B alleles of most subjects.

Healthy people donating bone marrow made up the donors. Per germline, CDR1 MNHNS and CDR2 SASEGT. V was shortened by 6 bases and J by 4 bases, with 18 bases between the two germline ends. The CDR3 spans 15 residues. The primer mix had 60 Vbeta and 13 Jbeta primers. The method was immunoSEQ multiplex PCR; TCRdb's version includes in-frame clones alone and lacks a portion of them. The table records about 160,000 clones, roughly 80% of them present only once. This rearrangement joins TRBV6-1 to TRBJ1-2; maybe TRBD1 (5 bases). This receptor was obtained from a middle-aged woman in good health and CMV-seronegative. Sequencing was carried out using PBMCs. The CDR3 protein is CASSQPGQGSYGYTF. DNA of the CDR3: TGTGCCAGCAGCCAGCCGGGCCAGGGCTCCTATGGCTACACCTTC.